The source of this TCR beta chain is a study of T cell changes during pregnancy in multiple sclerosis. The assay was immunoSEQ multiplex PCR, and TCRdb's table has in-frame clones only and misses some. This table holds around 49,000 clones, 85% to 95% found once. The source was CD8+ T cells from peripheral blood mononuclear cells, collected in the first trimester of pregnancy. This TCR was sampled from a female donor with multiple sclerosis, enrolled in a pregnancy study.

CDR3 coding DNA: TGCGCCAGCAGCCAAGATAGCGGCACAGATACGCAGTATTTT. This encodes CASSQDSGTDTQYF. The V call is TRBV4-1, the J call TRBJ2-3; weak D call: TRBD2 (5 bases). The CDR3 runs to 14 residues. Germline-derived CDR1 and CDR2 are MGHRA and YSYEKL. With 0 bases removed from V and 1 base from J, the gap between germline ends came to 5 bases.